Each of the 9 T cell receptor beta chains below was sequenced from the same sample in a study of T cell responses to AZD1222 COVID-19 vaccine. Produced via immunoSEQ multiplex PCR; TCRdb's table is partial and in-frame only. Of over 100,000 clones detected, roughly nine tenths appear once; the ten largest clones hold approximately 2.5%. The starting material was peripheral blood, obtained 28 days after the second AZD1222 dose. These TCRs come from an adult who received the AZD1222 COVID-19 vaccine.

In its sample, this clone was seen once. The chain employs TRBV28 and TRBJ1-3; D is ambiguous. Trimming took 3 bases from V and 4 from J, leaving 4 bases between them. Germline-derived CDR1 and CDR2 are MDHEN and SYDVKM. The CDR3 consists of 12 residues. For the CDR3, the DNA is TGTGCCAGCAGTTTTCCGGGAAACACCATATATTTT. Translation gives CASSFPGNTIYF.

This sequence joins TRBV5-5 and TRBJ1-1; D might be TRBD1 (5 bases). The CDR3 runs to 15 residues. Per germline, CDR1 SGHKS and CDR2 YYEKEE (reference sequence). The V and J ends lost 4 bases and 4 bases respectively, with 17 bases between them. The CDR3 sequence is CASSILRAGGTEAFF. CDR3 nucleotides: TGTGCCAGCAGCATACTCAGGGCGGGGGGCACTGAAGCTTTCTTT.

The chain joins TRBV12-3 or TRBV12-4 to TRBJ1-5; D remains ambiguous. CDR3 length equals 13 residues. Trimming left V 3 bases short and J 7 bases short, with 10 bases between. The CDR3 region is CASSLRRGQPQHF. DNA of the CDR3: TGTGCCAGCAGTTTGAGGCGGGGACAGCCCCAGCATTTT.

J is TRBJ2-7 and V is TRBV7-2, with 8 bases aligning to TRBD1. The CDR3 length is 17 residues. Germline V gives CDR1 SGHTA, CDR2 FQGNSA. V gave up 5 bases and J gave up 1 base; unmatched junction bases: 13. The CDR3, as DNA: TGTGCCAGCAGCCCCCCCCTGGGCAGGGGGCCATCCTACGAGCAGTACTTC. Translation gives CASSPPLGRGPSYEQYF.

The chain carries TRBV30 and TRBJ1-1; no clear D gene. V lost 0 bases, J lost 8 bases, and 7 bases lay in between. The length of the CDR3 is 11 residues. Per the germline V gene, CDR1 is GTSNPN and CDR2 is SVGIG (reference sequence). The CDR3 DNA sequence: TGTGCCTGGAGTGTACTTGGGGAAGCTTTCTTT. Translation: CAWSVLGEAFF.

The gene calls are TRBV6-1 and TRBJ1-1; TRBD1 aligns across 8 bases. Germline V gene lookup returns CDR1 MNHNS and CDR2 SASEGT. The CDR3 covers 18 residues. J lost 2 bases, V lost 1 base, and 12 bases had no gene match. The CDR3 bases are TGTGCCAGCAGTGAAGGAAGTGCGGACAGGGATATAAACACTGAAGCTTTCTTT. Translated: CASSEGSADRDINTEAFF.

The genes are TRBV2 and TRBJ2-5; 14 bases match TRBD2. Germline V gene lookup returns CDR1 SNHLY and CDR2 FYNNEI. The CDR3 is 14 residues long. V gave up 6 bases and J gave up 8 bases; unmatched junction bases: 5. The CDR3 is CASSGTSGGLTQYF. CDR3 DNA sequence: TGTGCCAGCAGCGGGACTAGCGGGGGTCTTACCCAGTACTTC.

This chain uses TRBV6-2 or TRBV6-3 with TRBJ1-5, with a tentative D call TRBD1 (6 bases). Per germline, CDR1 MNHEY and CDR2 SVGEGT. Trimming removed 2 bases at V and 4 bases at J, with 18 bases between. CDR3 length: 17 residues. CDR3 amino acids: CASSYRGGPGLNQPQHF. Here the CDR3 DNA reads TGTGCCAGCAGTTACCGGGGGGGCCCCGGTCTTAATCAGCCCCAGCATTTT.

The V and J genes are TRBV7-2 and TRBJ1-5; 9 bases line up with TRBD1. Germline CDR1 and CDR2: SGHTA and FQGNSA. Trimming cost V 5 bases and J 6 bases; bases outside gene matches: 11. The CDR3 extends over 16 amino acids. The CDR3 DNA is TGTGCCAGCAGCCGTCTCGAACAGGGGGCAAGTCAGCCCCAGCATTTT. Translating it yields CASSRLEQGASQPQHF. The whole variable domain, filled in from reference TRBV7-2 and TRBJ1-5, reads GAGVSQSPSNKVTEKGKDVELRCDPISGHTALYWYRQSLGQGLEFLIYFQGNSAPDKSGLPSDRFSAERTGGSVSTLTIQRTQQEDSAVYLCASSRLEQGASQPQHFGDGTRLSIL.